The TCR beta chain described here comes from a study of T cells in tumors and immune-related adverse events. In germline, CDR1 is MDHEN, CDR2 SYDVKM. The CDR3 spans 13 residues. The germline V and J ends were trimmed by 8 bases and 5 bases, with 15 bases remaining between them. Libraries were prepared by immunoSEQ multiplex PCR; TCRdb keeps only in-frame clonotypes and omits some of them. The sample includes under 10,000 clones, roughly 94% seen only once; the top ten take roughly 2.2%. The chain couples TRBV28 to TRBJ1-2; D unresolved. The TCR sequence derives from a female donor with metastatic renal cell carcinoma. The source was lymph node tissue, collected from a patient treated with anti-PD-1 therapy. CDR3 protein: CASFGQATYGYTF. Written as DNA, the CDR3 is TGTGCCAGCTTTGGGCAGGCGACTTATGGCTACACCTTC.